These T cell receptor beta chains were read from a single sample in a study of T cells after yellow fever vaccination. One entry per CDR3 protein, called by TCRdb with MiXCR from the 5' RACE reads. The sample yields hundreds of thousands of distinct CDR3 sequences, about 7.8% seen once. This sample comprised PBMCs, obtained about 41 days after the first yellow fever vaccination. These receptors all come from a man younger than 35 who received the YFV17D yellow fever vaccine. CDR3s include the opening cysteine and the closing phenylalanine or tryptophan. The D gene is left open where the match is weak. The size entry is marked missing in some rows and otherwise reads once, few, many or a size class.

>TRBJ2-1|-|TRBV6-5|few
TGTGCCAGCATTTCCTCGGCCACCCACTACAATGAGCAGTTCTTC
CASISSATHYNEQFF
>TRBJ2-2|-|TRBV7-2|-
TGTGCCAGCAGCCAATTGCTGGCGACCGGGGAGCTGTTTTTT
CASSQLLATGELFF
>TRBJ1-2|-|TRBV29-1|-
TGCAGCGTTGAGCTGTCGCGCCCGACCCCCGCCGCTTATGGCTACACCTTC
CSVELSRPTPAAYGYTF
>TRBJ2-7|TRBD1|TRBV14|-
TGTGCCAGCAGCCAAACAGGGGGGCCCTACGAGCAGTACTTC
CASSQTGGPYEQYF
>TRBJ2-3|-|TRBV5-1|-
TGCGCCAGCAGCACTCCGAGGGGAGATACGCAGTATTTT
CASSTPRGDTQYF
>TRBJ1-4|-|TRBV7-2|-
TGTGCCAGCAGCTTAAAGCGGGCAGGTGAAAAACTGTTTTTT
CASSLKRAGEKLFF
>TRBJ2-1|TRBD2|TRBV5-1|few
TGCGCCAGCAGCTCGACTAGCGGGGAGAGTTACAATGAGCAGTTCTTC
CASSSTSGESYNEQFF
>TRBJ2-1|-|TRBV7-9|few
TGTGCCAGCAGCCAACAGGGATATGAGCAGTTCTTC
CASSQQGYEQFF
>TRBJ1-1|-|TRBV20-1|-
TGCAGTGCGGGGGCGGAGGCGAACACTGAAGCTTTCTTT
CSAGAEANTEAFF
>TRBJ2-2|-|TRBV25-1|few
TGTGCCAGCAGATCAAAAGCGGACCCCCACACCGGGGAGCTGTTTTTT
CASRSKADPHTGELFF